The next 18 T cell receptor beta chains were all read from a single sample in a study of blood T cell repertoires in COVID-19. TCRdb's copy holds only in-frame clones and misses some; the assay was immunoSEQ multiplex PCR. The repertoire holds fewer than 400,000 clones, with nearly 90% as singletons. Sequenced material: PBMCs or T cells enriched from blood (not recorded which). Receptors were obtained from a woman aged 25-40 years who had recovered from COVID-19.

V and J are TRBV7-2 and TRBJ2-7, with 12 positions matching TRBD2. The CDR3 length is 13 residues. Germline CDR1 reads SGHTA; CDR2 reads FQGNSA. Trimming cost V 6 bases and J 6 bases; bases outside gene matches: 3. Here the CDR3 reads CASRLAGGREQYF. DNA for the CDR3: TGTGCCAGCAGACTAGCGGGAGGCCGCGAGCAGTACTTC.

This clone was detected only a few times. The chain recombines TRBV18 with TRBJ2-2; TRBD1 is a possible D gene (6 bases). With 6 bases removed from V and 3 bases from J, the gap between germline ends came to 14 bases. The V gene's germline CDR1 is KGHSH and CDR2 LQKENI. The CDR3 is made up of 15 amino acids. Here the CDR3 reads CASSPMDSYTGELFF. The CDR3 DNA reads TGTGCCAGCTCCCCTATGGACAGTTACACCGGGGAGCTGTTTTTT.

The rearrangement links TRBV25-1 to TRBJ1-2; no reliable D call. This CDR3 is 13 amino acids long. Germline V gene lookup returns CDR1 MGHDK and CDR2 SYGVNS. Trimming stripped 3 bases from V and 8 bases from J, with 13 bases between. CDR3 sequence: CASSEILTGGYTF. CDR3 DNA: TGTGCCAGCAGTGAGATACTTACCGGGGGCTACACCTTC.

The chain is built from TRBV20-1 and TRBJ1-1; unclear D gene. V was clipped by 3 bases and J by 5 bases, with 16 bases between them. Germline V CDR1 and CDR2: DFQATT, SNEGSKA (reference sequence). This CDR3 has 14 residues. The CDR3 reads CSASVVGLRTEAFF. Written as DNA, the CDR3 is TGCAGTGCTAGTGTAGTGGGTTTGCGGACTGAAGCTTTCTTT.

This chain joins TRBV29-1 and TRBJ2-3, with D unclear. CDR3 length: 13 amino acids. Germline CDR1 reads SQVTM; CDR2 reads ANQGSEA. V lost 3 bases to trimming and J lost 6 bases, with 13 bases between them. CDR3 in amino acids: CSVEESGGDTQYF. The CDR3 DNA sequence: TGCAGCGTTGAGGAGTCGGGTGGGGATACGCAGTATTTT.

The chain combines TRBV1 with TRBJ1-2; TRBD1 was called by the table and not checked on the DNA. TRBV1 is a recognized pseudogene. The CDR3 is made up of 16 amino acids. The CDR3 DNA reads TGCACCAGCAGCCAAGAACAGGTTAACTACTACTATGGCTACACCTTC. Its translation is CTSSQEQVNYYYGYTF.

This sequence joins TRBV7-3 and TRBJ2-3; D not certain. Germline V gives CDR1 SGHTA, CDR2 FQGTGA. The CDR3 is made up of 14 amino acids. V was cut by 2 bases and J by 0 bases, with 6 bases left in between. Here the CDR3 DNA reads TGTGCCAGCAGCTTAGCACAGAGCACAGATACGCAGTATTTT. Encoded protein: CASSLAQSTDTQYF.

The chain couples TRBV15 to TRBJ1-6; 9 nucleotides match TRBD1. The germline gives CDR1 LNHNV, CDR2 YYDKDF (reference sequence). The junction had 3 bases not matched to a gene; V was cut back by 1 base and J by 5 bases. The CDR3 runs to 16 residues. CDR3 loop: CATSRGGTGNNSPLHF. The CDR3 coding sequence is TGTGCCACCAGCAGAGGGGGGACAGGGAATAATTCACCCCTCCACTTT.

The rearrangement links TRBV6-1 to TRBJ1-5; 10 bases are shared with TRBD1. V lost 2 bases and J lost 1; bases outside the gene matches: 5. Germline CDR1 MNHNS, CDR2 SASEGT. The length of the CDR3 is 17 residues. CDR3 nucleotide sequence: TGTGCCAGCAGTGAAAGGGGGGGACAGGGGAGCAATCAGCCCCAGCATTTT. It encodes CASSERGGQGSNQPQHF.

The chain links TRBV18 to TRBJ2-5, with D tentatively TRBD1 (5 bases). The length of the CDR3 is 15 residues. Germline CDR1 KGHSH, CDR2 LQKENI. The germline V and J ends were trimmed by 1 base and 1 base, with 10 bases remaining between them. The CDR3 region has the DNA TGTGCCAGCTCACCACATGGACACCCCCAAGAGACCCAGTACTTC. This gives the protein CASSPHGHPQETQYF. Complete variable domain (other parts from reference TRBV18 and TRBJ2-5): NAGVMQNPRHLVRRRGQEARLRCSPMKGHSHVYWYRQLPEEGLKFMVYLQKENIIDESGMPKERFSAEFPKEGPSILRIQQVVRGDSAAYFCASSPHGHPQETQYFGPGTRLLVL.

V usage is TRBV6-5 and J usage is TRBJ1-5, with D possibly matching TRBD1 (5 bases). The CDR3 is 16 amino acids. V lost 2 bases, J lost 5 bases, and 16 bases lay in between. Germline V gene data show CDR1 as MNHEY and CDR2 as SVGAGI. The DNA for the CDR3 is TGTGCCAGCAGTTACCGGCGCGGGGACCAGTATCAGCCCCAGCATTTT. Protein product: CASSYRRGDQYQPQHF.

The chain couples TRBV7-2 to TRBJ2-3, with 10 bases that match TRBD1. The CDR3 spans 18 residues. Germline CDR1 and CDR2: SGHTA and FQGNSA. V gave up 4 bases and J gave up 1 base; unmatched junction bases: 11. The CDR3 DNA follows: TGTGCCAGCAGCTCCCTCCCGGACAGGGGGTTAGGCACAGATACGCAGTATTTT. Translating it yields CASSSLPDRGLGTDTQYF.

This clone has just one count. The chain employs TRBV18 and TRBJ1-2; TRBD1 matches 8 bases. CDR1 is KGHSH, CDR2 LQKENI, per germline. The CDR3 runs 14 residues. V lost 1 base and J lost 5; bases outside the gene matches: 3. The CDR3 bases are TGTGCCAGCTCACCACTTCGGACAGGGTATGGCTACACCTTC. It yields the protein CASSPLRTGYGYTF.

V usage is TRBV18 and J usage is TRBJ1-2; 7 nucleotides align to TRBD1. The CDR3 extends over 14 amino acids. The V segment lost 0 bases and the J segment 8 bases; nucleotides outside the gene matches: 6. Germline V CDR1 and CDR2: KGHSH, LQKENI. CDR3 in amino acids: CASSPPGTVHGYTF. The CDR3 coding sequence is TGTGCCAGCTCACCACCCGGGACAGTTCACGGCTACACCTTC.

This sequence joins TRBV11-2 and TRBJ1-4; 9 bases agree with TRBD1. Looked up from germline, CDR1 is SGHAT and CDR2 is FQNNGV. The CDR3 has 15 amino acids. Trimming took 5 bases from V and 7 from J; bases not matched to a gene: 8. Here the CDR3 DNA reads TGTGCCAGCAGCACCTACAGGGGGCGGGGTGAAAAACTGTTTTTT. It yields the protein CASSTYRGRGEKLFF.

This chain joins TRBV19 and TRBJ2-6; 9 bases are shared with TRBD1. CDR3 length equals 21 residues. With V trimmed by 2 bases and J by 0 bases, 14 bases remained unmatched. CDR1 and CDR2 from the germline V gene are LNHDA and SQIVND (reference sequence). CDR3 residues: CASSILVGQGSSNSGANVLTF. The CDR3 nucleotides read TGTGCCAGTAGTATATTAGTGGGACAGGGCTCGTCCAACTCTGGGGCCAACGTCCTGACTTTC. The whole variable domain, remainder taken from reference TRBV19 and TRBJ2-6, is DGGITQSPKYLFRKEGQNVTLSCEQNLNHDAMYWYRQDPGQGLRLIYYSQIVNDFQKGDIAEGYSVSREKKESFPLTVTSAQKNPTAFYLCASSILVGQGSSNSGANVLTFGAGSRLTVL.

The J gene is TRBJ2-1, the V gene TRBV28; unclear D gene. This CDR3 is 11 amino acids long. Germline loops: CDR1 MDHEN, CDR2 SYDVKM. The germline V and J ends were trimmed by 5 bases and 8 bases, with 7 bases remaining between them. CDR3 sequence: CASSAYDEQFF. The CDR3 nucleotides are TGTGCCAGCAGTGCGTACGATGAGCAGTTCTTC.

This clone was picked up a small number of times. The chain recombines TRBV7-9 with TRBJ1-1, with a possible D match to TRBD1 (6 bases). This CDR3 comprises 15 residues. Germline CDR1 is SEHNR and CDR2 is FQNEAQ (reference sequence). V lost 2 bases and J lost 1, with 11 bases in between. In DNA, the CDR3 is TGTGCCAGCAGCTTATCAGGGGTGCCGAACACTGAAGCTTTCTTT. Translated, it gives CASSLSGVPNTEAFF. Drawing the rest from reference TRBV7-9 and TRBJ1-1, the complete variable domain is DTGVSQNPRHKITKRGQNVTFRCDPISEHNRLYWYRQTLGQGPEFLTYFQNEAQLEKSRLLSDRFSAERPKGSFSTLEIQRTEQGDSAMYLCASSLSGVPNTEAFFGQGTRLTVV.